One and the same sample provided the 17 T cell receptor beta chains below, sequenced in a study of low-dose radiotherapy and immunotherapy resistance in tumors. The time point was: after trial treatment. The sample's treatment: LDRT plus nivolumab, ipilimumab, low-dose cyclophosphamide and aspirin (RACIN trial). First-strand cDNA relied on TRAV- and TRBV-specific primers spanning alpha and beta chains. Both a constant-region primer and a V-primer adapter served to amplify TCRs across 20 PCR cycles. TCRdb recomputed calls from the reads with MiXCR, one row per CDR3 protein. Seen here are under 90,000 distinct CDR3 sequences, 15% to 20% observed once, and the top ten hold 1.4% to 1.5%. The sequenced sample was PBMCs, obtained after low-dose radiotherapy plus immunotherapy. The receptors derive from a male donor with prostate cancer.

This clonotype was found many times. The rearrangement links TRBV5-4 to TRBJ2-7; perhaps TRBD1 as D (6 bases). The CDR3 is made up of 13 amino acids. Germline CDR1 and CDR2: SGHNT and YYREEE (reference sequence). Trimming cost V 4 bases and J 1 base, with 9 bases left between them. CDR3 DNA: TGTGCCAGCAGCCCAGACAGGTCCTACGAGCAGTACTTC. This translates into CASSPDRSYEQYF.

This clonotype was recorded at least ten times. This chain links TRBV13 with TRBJ2-3; a weak D match, TRBD1 (6 bases). The CDR3 extends over 16 amino acids. V was pared by 5 bases and J by 6 bases, with 21 bases between. CDR1 is PRHDT, CDR2 FYEKMQ, per germline (reference sequence). CDR3 nucleotide sequence: TGTGCCAGCAGCGCAGGGGAAGGAACGAGGCCCGATACGCAGTATTTT. It yields the protein CASSAGEGTRPDTQYF. Filled out from reference TRBV13 and TRBJ2-3, the complete variable domain reads AAGVIQSPRHLIKEKRETATLKCYPIPRHDTVYWYQQGPGQDPQFLISFYEKMQSDKGSIPDRFSAQQFSDYHSELNMSSLELGDSALYFCASSAGEGTRPDTQYFGPGTRLTVL.

The chain joins TRBV6-2 or TRBV6-3 to TRBJ1-5; D possibly corresponds to TRBD1 (5 bases). V dropped 0 bases and J dropped 2 bases, with 14 bases sitting between them. Per the germline V gene, CDR1 is MNHEY and CDR2 is SVGEGT. CDR3 length: 17 residues. The CDR3 loop is CASSYSGGGGGNQPQHF. The CDR3 nucleotides are TGTGCCAGCAGTTACTCGGGCGGGGGTGGAGGCAATCAGCCCCAGCATTTT.

The V call is TRBV3-1, the J call TRBJ1-5; D might be TRBD1 (5 bases). The CDR3 extends over 13 amino acids. The V and J ends lost 5 bases and 4 bases respectively, with 9 bases between them. The germline CDR1 and CDR2 sequences are LGHDT and YNNKEL (reference sequence). The CDR3 DNA follows: TGTGCCAGCAGCGGGGGGGAGAATCAGCCCCAGCATTTT. This codes for CASSGGENQPQHF.

This clonotype was seen repeatedly, ten times or more. DNA for the CDR3: TGTGCTAGTGGCCCGGACGGGGATACGCAGTATTTT. It translates to CASGPDGDTQYF. The gene calls are TRBV12-5 and TRBJ2-3; D uncertain. Germline values: CDR1 LGHNT, CDR2 FRNRAP. The CDR3 is 12 residues long. V lost 6 bases, J lost 6 bases, and 10 bases lay in between.

At least ten counts were recorded for this clonotype. The chain employs TRBV27 and TRBJ1-1, with D perhaps TRBD1 (5 bases). Germline CDR1 reads MNHEY; CDR2 reads SMNVEV (reference sequence). Trimming pared 5 bases from V and 4 bases from J, leaving 20 bases between. This CDR3 is built from 16 residues. CDR3 nucleotide sequence: TGTGCCAGCAGTGCTGGGACCAAACCCCAGGGCACTGAAGCTTTCTTT. This sequence encodes CASSAGTKPQGTEAFF.

This clonotype was observed at least ten times. The DNA for the CDR3 is TGTGCCAGCAGTCTAGCTCCCTCAGATACGCAGTATTTT. Translated, it gives CASSLAPSDTQYF. The rearrangement links TRBV6-2 or TRBV6-3 to TRBJ2-3; D possibly corresponds to TRBD2 (5 bases). Germline V gives CDR1 MNHEY, CDR2 SVGEGT. The ends were cut back, 5 bases at V and 4 bases at J, with 10 bases in the middle. The length of the CDR3 is 13 residues.

There are many counts of this clonotype. This chain links TRBV18 with TRBJ2-1, with TRBD1 matching over 12 bases. In germline, CDR1 is KGHSH, CDR2 LQKENI. Trimming cost V 8 bases and J 7 bases; bases outside gene matches: 6. CDR3 size: 14 residues. CDR3 coding DNA: TGTGCCAGCACGGGACAGGGGGCGGAGAATGAGCAGTTCTTC. Protein product: CASTGQGAENEQFF.

Many counts were recorded for this clonotype. The CDR3, as DNA: TGCGCCAGCAGCCAAGTTCCCTCGACCGGGACAGGGGGCTACGAGCAGTACTTC. It is translated as CASSQVPSTGTGGYEQYF. This chain connects TRBV4-1 to TRBJ2-7, with 11 bases aligning to TRBD1. There are 18 residues in the CDR3. The V segment lost 1 base and the J segment 3 bases; nucleotides outside the gene matches: 11. Germline CDR1 and CDR2: MGHRA and YSYEKL.

This clonotype appeared many times. This chain uses TRBV28 with TRBJ2-4, with 9 bases that match TRBD2. Looked up from germline, CDR1 is MDHEN and CDR2 is SYDVKM. This CDR3 comprises 16 residues. The J segment lost 6 bases and the V segment lost 5 bases, leaving 11 bases of the junction unmatched. CDR3 residues: CASSVSGRGERNIQYF. In DNA, the CDR3 is TGTGCCAGCAGTGTTAGCGGGAGAGGCGAACGAAACATTCAGTACTTC. Supplemented by reference TRBV28 and TRBJ2-4, the full variable domain reads DVKVTQSSRYLVKRTGEKVFLECVQDMDHENMFWYRQDPGLGLRLIYFSYDVKMKEKGDIPEGYSVSREKKERFSLILESASTNQTSMYLCASSVSGRGERNIQYFGAGTRLSVL.

This clonotype was recorded at least ten times. V usage is TRBV3-1 and J usage is TRBJ2-2; D gene unclear. The length of the CDR3 is 15 residues. V lost 4 bases, J lost 2 bases, and 11 bases lay in between. CDR1 is LGHDT and CDR2 is YNNKEL in the germline V gene (reference sequence). The CDR3 DNA is TGTGCCAGCAGCCCACGCGTCGGAAACACCGGGGAGCTGTTTTTT. Its protein is CASSPRVGNTGELFF. Combining the CDR3 with reference TRBV3-1 and TRBJ2-2 gives the whole variable domain DTAVSQTPKYLVTQMGNDKSIKCEQNLGHDTMYWYKQDSKKFLKIMFSYNNKELIINETVPNRFSPKSPDKAHLNLHINSLELGDSAVYFCASSPRVGNTGELFFGEGSRLTVL.

This clonotype has at least ten counts. The chain joins TRBV20-1 to TRBJ2-2, with D maybe TRBD1 (6 bases). Trimming pared 4 bases from V and 0 bases from J, leaving 9 bases between. The CDR3 has 14 residues. Germline V gene data show CDR1 as DFQATT and CDR2 as SNEGSKA (reference sequence). CDR3 sequence reads: CSAKGVANTGELFF. The CDR3 region has the DNA TGCAGTGCTAAGGGGGTCGCGAACACCGGGGAGCTGTTTTTT.

This clonotype was detected ten times or more. The chain's CDR3 is CASSPPLSGSYEQFF. CDR3 nucleotides: TGTGCCAGCAGCCCCCCCCTTAGCGGGAGCTATGAGCAGTTCTTC. This chain connects TRBV11-2 to TRBJ2-1; TRBD2 matches 9 bases. In germline, CDR1 is SGHAT, CDR2 FQNNGV. The CDR3 is made up of 15 amino acids. V dropped 5 bases and J dropped 8; count of bases not matched to a gene: 10. Full variable domain (remainder filled in from reference TRBV11-2 and TRBJ2-1): EAGVAQSPRYKIIEKRQSVAFWCNPISGHATLYWYQQILGQGPKLLIQFQNNGVVDDSQLPKDRFSAERLKGVDSTLKIQPAKLEDSAVYLCASSPPLSGSYEQFFGPGTRLTVL.

This clonotype has a handful of counts. J is TRBJ2-5 and V is TRBV27, with D unclear. The V gene lost 5 bases and the J gene lost 4 bases, with 14 bases spanning the gap. Germline CDR1 MNHEY, CDR2 SMNVEV (reference sequence). The CDR3 has 14 residues. Here the CDR3 reads CASSPGLRRETQYF. The CDR3 DNA sequence: TGTGCCAGCAGTCCCGGCCTGAGGCGAGAGACCCAGTACTTC.

This clonotype was recorded many times. The chain has TRBV20-1 and TRBJ1-1, with TRBD1 matching 7 bases. This CDR3 has 15 residues. J was trimmed by 6 bases and V by 5 bases; bases with no gene match: 15. Germline CDR1 DFQATT, CDR2 SNEGSKA (reference sequence). The CDR3 here is CSAPNPGQAPAEAFF. The CDR3 DNA reads as TGCAGTGCTCCAAATCCCGGACAGGCCCCAGCTGAAGCTTTCTTT.

This clonotype has a count of ten or more. The CDR3 region is CASSPTGFNQPQHF. The CDR3 DNA reads TGTGCCAGCTCACCCACAGGGTTTAATCAGCCCCAGCATTTT. The genes are TRBV18 and TRBJ1-5, with D maybe TRBD1 (6 bases). CDR3 length: 14 amino acids. Germline CDR1 is KGHSH and CDR2 is LQKENI. The V end lost 3 bases, the J end lost 4 bases, and 10 bases lay between the germline ends. The whole variable domain, filled in from reference TRBV18 and TRBJ1-5, reads NAGVMQNPRHLVRRRGQEARLRCSPMKGHSHVYWYRQLPEEGLKFMVYLQKENIIDESGMPKERFSAEFPKEGPSILRIQQVVRGDSAAYFCASSPTGFNQPQHFGDGTRLSIL.

The CDR3 region is CSVVHPGGEGSKGYTF. DNA of the CDR3: TGCAGCGTTGTTCACCCAGGGGGCGAGGGGTCGAAGGGCTACACCTTC. The V and J genes are TRBV29-1 and TRBJ1-2, with 8 bases matching TRBD1. The germline CDR1 and CDR2 sequences are SQVTM and ANQGSEA. V gave up 4 bases and J gave up 8 bases; unmatched junction bases: 18. The CDR3 runs 16 residues. Complete variable domain (other parts from reference TRBV29-1 and TRBJ1-2): SAVISQKPSRDICQRGTSLTIQCQVDSQVTMMFWYRQQPGQSLTLIATANQGSEATYESGFVIDKFPISRPNLTFSTLTVSNMSPEDSSIYLCSVVHPGGEGSKGYTFGSGTRLTVV.